A selection of T cell receptor beta chains follows, all from one sample in a study of blood T cell repertoires in COVID-19. Profiled with immunoSEQ multiplex PCR; TCRdb holds only in-frame clones, not every one. The sample consists of approximately 50,000 clones, more than 90% of them appearing once. The sequencing input was peripheral blood. Every receptor here comes from a man in his fifties or sixties with active COVID-19. CDR3s include the opening cysteine and the closing phenylalanine or tryptophan. D genes are given only for firm matches. Where a row states a size, it is once, few, many or the class of an expanded clone; other rows omit it.

length | D | J | size | V | DNA | CDR3
12 | - | TRBJ2-5 | - | TRBV10-1 | TGCGCCAGCAGTGATGGCGGGGAGACCCAGTACTTC | CASSDGGETQYF
13 | TRBD2 | TRBJ2-1 | - | TRBV6-7 | TGTGCCAGCAGTTACTCGGGGCGGGAGGGCCTGTTCTTC | CASSYSGREGLFF
16 | TRBD1 | TRBJ2-3 | - | TRBV10-2 | TGCGCCAGCAGTGAGTCAGGGGGCAATCGGGCAGGTACGCAGTATTTT | CASSESGGNRAGTQYF
14 | TRBD1 | TRBJ2-1 | - | TRBV18 | TGTGCCAGCTCACAGGGGGCGGTCTACAATGAGCAGTTCTTC | CASSQGAVYNEQFF
15 | TRBD1 | TRBJ2-7 | - | TRBV5-1 | TGCGCCAGCAGCCAAAACACCGGGACAGGCCGAGAGCAGTACTTC | CASSQNTGTGREQYF
15 | TRBD1 | TRBJ2-7 | - | TRBV28 | TGTGCCAGCAGCAAAGACAGGGGGCGTTTAAACGAGCAGTACTTC | CASSKDRGRLNEQYF
15 | TRBD2 | TRBJ2-1 | once | TRBV7-9 | TGTGCCAGCAGCCAACCCGGGACTAGAAATTTGCAGCAGTTCTTC | CASSQPGTRNLQQFF
15 | TRBD2 | TRBJ2-3 | medium-sized | TRBV2 | TGTGCCAGCAGTCTCACTAGCGGGAATTGGGATACGCAGTATTTT | CASSLTSGNWDTQYF
15 | TRBD1 | TRBJ1-2 | - | TRBV3-1/TRBV3-2 | TGTGCCAGCAGCCGCCGGGACAGGGGAACCTATGGCTACACCTTC | CASSRRDRGTYGYTF
14 | - | TRBJ2-2 | - | TRBV6-4 | TGTGCCAGCAGCCGGGAGTATAACACCGGGGAGCTGTTTTTT | CASSREYNTGELFF
12 | - | TRBJ2-2 | - | TRBV7-9 | TGTGCCAGCAGCTTAGCCGCCGGGGAGCTGTTTTTT | CASSLAAGELFF
15 | TRBD1 | TRBJ2-3 | - | TRBV19 | TGTGCCAGTAGTATTAGTGGACAGGGATCAGATACGCAGTATTTT | CASSISGQGSDTQYF
14 | - | TRBJ1-5 | few | TRBV11-3 | TGTGCCAGCAGCTTTTGGCAGGGCAATCAGCCCCAGCATTTT | CASSFWQGNQPQHF
13 | - | TRBJ1-1 | - | TRBV5-1 | TGCGCCAGCAGCCTGACCGGGGTGGCTGAAGCTTTCTTT | CASSLTGVAEAFF
13 | - | TRBJ1-5 | - | TRBV14 | TGTGCCAGCAGCCAAGACAGGCGTCAGCCCCAGCATTTT | CASSQDRRQPQHF
15 | TRBD2 | TRBJ2-7 | - | TRBV5-1 | TGCGCCAGCAGCCCGGAAGTAGCGGGAGTGTACGAGCAGTACTTC | CASSPEVAGVYEQYF
14 | TRBD2 | TRBJ2-2 | once | TRBV2 | TGTGCCAGCAGTCAAGCGGGAGGTGCCGGGGAGCTGTTTTTT | CASSQAGGAGELFF
14 | - | TRBJ2-3 | few | TRBV6-5 | TGTGCCAGCAGCCAGTGGGCAGGCACAGATACGCAGTATTTT | CASSQWAGTDTQYF
15 | TRBD1 | TRBJ2-1 | - | TRBV27 | TGTGCCAGCAGAGAATGGGACAGGGCCAACAATGAGCAGTTCTTC | CASREWDRANNEQFF
18 | TRBD2 | TRBJ2-1 | - | TRBV6-2/TRBV6-3 | TGTGCCAGCAGTTCGATGACCGGGACTAGCGGGGTGTACAATGAGCAGTTCTTC | CASSSMTGTSGVYNEQFF
15 | TRBD2 | TRBJ2-1 | - | TRBV19 | TGTGCCAGTACCCCACGGGGGGGCTGGTACAATGAGCAGTTCTTC | CASTPRGGWYNEQFF
14 | - | TRBJ2-2 | - | TRBV3-1/TRBV3-2 | TGTGCCAGCAGTCCAGCCTCTAGCACCGGGGAGCTGTTTTTT | CASSPASSTGELFF
15 | - | TRBJ1-6 | - | TRBV2 | TGTGCCAGCAGTGCAGGGACACCCGATAATTCACCCCTCCACTTT | CASSAGTPDNSPLHF
14 | TRBD1 | TRBJ2-7 | once | TRBV5-6 | TGTGCCAGCAGCTTGTCGGGACAGGGATACGGGCAGTACTTC | CASSLSGQGYGQYF
16 | TRBD2 | TRBJ2-7 | once | TRBV19 | TGTGCCAGTAGTATTTCACTAGCGGGCGGAATCGCCGAGCAGTACTTC | CASSISLAGGIAEQYF
15 | - | TRBJ2-5 | - | TRBV10-3 | TGTGCCATCAGTGAGTCGACTGGGGGGTTAGGGACCCAGTACTTC | CAISESTGGLGTQYF
15 | TRBD1 | TRBJ2-7 | - | TRBV6-2/TRBV6-3 | TGTGCCAGCAGTGGACCGGGACAGGGGACCTACGAGCAGTACTTC | CASSGPGQGTYEQYF
13 | - | TRBJ2-1 | - | TRBV14 | TGTGCCAGCAGCCAAGCTCGGGATGTGGGGCAGTTCTTC | CASSQARDVGQFF
14 | - | TRBJ1-1 | - | TRBV18 | TGTGCCAGCTCACGCCTGGACAGAAACACTGAAGCTTTCTTT | CASSRLDRNTEAFF
13 | - | TRBJ1-6 | - | TRBV2 | TGTGCCAGCAGTGAAGCCCTACAGTCACCCCTCCACTTT | CASSEALQSPLHF
13 | TRBD2 | TRBJ2-1 | - | TRBV18 | TGTGCCAGCTCACCCGTGTGGGGCGGGAGAAAGTTCTTC | CASSPVWGGRKFF
14 | - | TRBJ2-5 | - | TRBV5-1 | TGCGCCAGCAGCTTAGGTAACGGGGGAGAGACCCAGTACTTC | CASSLGNGGETQYF
14 | - | TRBJ1-2 | - | TRBV25-1 | TGTGCCAGCAGTGAATCTTCAGGGGCTAATGGCTACACCTTC | CASSESSGANGYTF
13 | - | TRBJ1-2 | - | TRBV7-2 | TGTGCCAGCAGCTTAGCGGGGGCCGATGGCTACACCTTC | CASSLAGADGYTF
15 | - | TRBJ2-2 | - | TRBV19 | TGTGCCAGTAGCCCCGGGAGATTGGACACCGGGGAGCTGTTTTTT | CASSPGRLDTGELFF
13 | - | TRBJ1-1 | - | TRBV19 | TGTGCCAGTTCGGCGGGACCCCCCTGGAGGGCTTTCTTT | CASSAGPPWRAFF
11 | - | TRBJ1-2 | - | TRBV2 | TGTGCCAGCAGACCCAGGGATGGCTACACCTTC | CASRPRDGYTF
16 | - | TRBJ2-3 | - | TRBV5-4 | TGTGCCAGCAGCTCGATAGGACTCGGACCCACAGATACGCAGTATTTT | CASSSIGLGPTDTQYF
15 | - | TRBJ2-1 | - | TRBV3-1/TRBV3-2 | TGTGCCAGCAGCGGAAAACTAGATCCAGGGGATGAGCAGTTCTTC | CASSGKLDPGDEQFF
17 | - | TRBJ1-2 | once | TRBV2 | TGTGCCAGCGACTCCGAGATAGACCGAAGCGTTCGCTATGGCTACACCTTC | CASDSEIDRSVRYGYTF
18 | - | TRBJ2-7 | few | TRBV2 | TGTGCCAGCAGTGGGGGAGCTATATGGGGAGAAAAGTCCTACGAGCAGTACTTC | CASSGGAIWGEKSYEQYF
18 | - | TRBJ2-7 | - | TRBV7-2 | TGTGCCAGCAGCCCTCGTAGGGGGTCCCTCAACACCCCCTACGAGCAGTACTTC | CASSPRRGSLNTPYEQYF